Below are 26 T cell receptor beta chains sequenced from a single sample in a study of neurological immune-mediated disorders. MiXCR was run by TCRdb on the 5' RACE reads, yielding one entry per CDR3 protein. Altogether about 66,000 distinct CDR3 sequences are present, 4.5% being singletons, with the ten largest covering 6.9%. The sample was PBMCs. All receptors come from a man aged 25 to 40 with multiple sclerosis.

This clonotype was observed at least ten times. This chain joins TRBV7-2 and TRBJ1-6; TRBD1 is a possible D gene (5 bases). CDR1 is SGHTA, CDR2 FQGNSA, per germline. The CDR3 runs 15 residues. The V end lost 5 bases, the J end lost 7 bases, and 15 bases lay between the germline ends. CDR3 nucleotide sequence: TGTGCCAGCAGCATACTGGCAGGGAGCAATTCACCCCTCCACTTT. Protein: CASSILAGSNSPLHF.

The V call is TRBV19, the J call TRBJ2-7, with D tentatively TRBD1 (5 bases). The V end was cut by 3 bases, the J end by 1 base, with 7 bases between. CDR3 size: 13 residues. CDR1 is LNHDA, CDR2 SQIVND, per germline (reference sequence). The CDR3 reads CASSMAGSYEQYF. CDR3 in DNA: TGTGCCAGTAGTATGGCAGGGTCCTACGAGCAGTACTTC.

This clonotype was seen at least ten times. The chain carries TRBV5-1 and TRBJ2-7; TRBD1 aligns across 7 bases. The CDR3 is 14 residues long. With 3 bases clipped from V and 6 bases from J, the junction kept 9 bases outside the gene matches. From germline, CDR1 is SGHRS and CDR2 YFSETQ. This CDR3 reads CASSSLDREGEQYF. CDR3 DNA sequence: TGCGCCAGCAGCTCCCTTGACAGGGAAGGCGAGCAGTACTTC.

This clonotype came up many times. J is TRBJ2-7 and V is TRBV18; D unclear. This CDR3 has 14 residues. Germline CDR1 KGHSH, CDR2 LQKENI. Trimming pared 3 bases from V and 12 bases from J, leaving 21 bases between. For the CDR3, the DNA is TGTGCCAGCTCACCTAATCCCCAGGTGGGGTTTAGGTACTTC. Its protein is CASSPNPQVGFRYF.

Ten or more counts support this clonotype. J is TRBJ2-2 and V is TRBV24-1; no clear D. The CDR3 is 13 amino acids. Germline loops: CDR1 KGHDR, CDR2 SFDVKD. Trimming took off 3 bases at V and 0 bases at J, with 1 base between the two ends. This chain's CDR3 is CATSDPNTGELFF. For the CDR3, the DNA is TGTGCCACCAGTGATCCGAACACCGGGGAGCTGTTTTTT.

Many counts were recorded for this clonotype. The rearrangement joins TRBV20-1 to TRBJ2-5; 12 bases are shared with TRBD2. In germline, CDR1 is DFQATT, CDR2 SNEGSKA (reference sequence). The CDR3 covers 16 residues. After removal of 3 bases from V and 5 bases from J, the junction contained 10 bases not matched to a gene. CDR3 loop: CSARETSGGFGETQYF. CDR3 DNA sequence: TGCAGTGCTAGGGAGACTAGCGGGGGATTCGGGGAGACCCAGTACTTC.

This clonotype was observed at least ten times. The V and J genes are TRBV5-1 and TRBJ2-7, with 10 nucleotides matching TRBD1. The V gene end was trimmed by 4 bases and the J gene end by 2 bases; junction bases not matched to a gene: 3. From germline, CDR1 is SGHRS and CDR2 YFSETQ. The CDR3 loop spans 14 amino acids. The CDR3 DNA reads as TGCGCCAGCAGCGGCGGACAGGGGGCCTACGAGCAGTACTTC. This encodes CASSGGQGAYEQYF. Combining the CDR3 with reference TRBV5-1 and TRBJ2-7 gives the whole variable domain KAGVTQTPRYLIKTRGQQVTLSCSPISGHRSVSWYQQTPGQGLQFLFEYFSETQRNKGNFPGRFSGRQFSNSRSEMNVSTLELGDSALYLCASSGGQGAYEQYFGPGTRLTVT.

This clonotype has a count of ten or more. The chain uses TRBV15 and TRBJ2-1, with D maybe TRBD1 (5 bases). The germline V and J ends were trimmed by 3 bases and 0 bases, with 9 bases remaining between them. Germline V lookup: CDR1 LNHNV, CDR2 YYDKDF (reference sequence). This CDR3 has 15 residues. Here the CDR3 reads CATSRTASSYNEQFF. CDR3 nucleotides: TGTGCCACCAGCAGGACAGCGAGCTCCTACAATGAGCAGTTCTTC.

This clonotype was counted ten times or more. V is TRBV2 and J is TRBJ1-5; D might be TRBD1 (6 bases). Germline CDR1 SNHLY, CDR2 FYNNEI. V was pared by 6 bases and J by 7 bases, with 16 bases between. The length of the CDR3 is 14 residues. The CDR3 sequence: CASREGEVGQPQHF. Written as DNA, the CDR3 is TGTGCCAGCAGGGAGGGGGAGGTCGGACAGCCCCAGCATTTT.

This clonotype came up many times. The chain is built from TRBV12-3 or TRBV12-4 and TRBJ2-3, with TRBD2 matching 9 bases. The CDR3 consists of 15 residues. The J segment lost 8 bases and the V segment lost 6 bases, leaving 12 bases of the junction unmatched. The DNA of the CDR3 is TGTGCCAGCAGATGGAGCGGGGGGTTCGATGGTACGCAGTATTTT. Translation: CASRWSGGFDGTQYF.

Ten or more counts support this clonotype. V and J are TRBV18 and TRBJ1-3; 7 bases are shared with TRBD1. V shed 1 base and J 4 bases; nucleotides not matched to a gene: 10. Germline assignment: CDR1 KGHSH and CDR2 LQKENI. The CDR3 length is 17 residues. The CDR3 bases are TGTGCCAGCTCACCACGCGCGGACAGGTTTTTCGGAAACACCATATATTTT. Translating it yields CASSPRADRFFGNTIYF.

In regard to this clonotype: Germline is not matched at one junction end, which may reflect a read error. This chain links TRBV20-1 with TRBJ1-5, with D possibly matching TRBD1 (6 bases). The CDR3 runs 14 residues. The germline CDR1 and CDR2 sequences are DFQATT and SNEGSKA (reference sequence). The CDR3 is CSAKGGTPDQPQNF. The CDR3 region has the DNA TGCAGTGCTAAGGGCGGGACACCAGATCAGCCCCAGAATTTT.

This clonotype was seen ten or more times. The genes are TRBV5-6 and TRBJ2-3; 10 positions match TRBD2. There are 16 residues in the CDR3. The J segment lost 1 base and the V segment lost 4 bases, leaving 6 bases of the junction unmatched. CDR1 is SGHDT, CDR2 YYEEEE, per germline. The DNA of the CDR3 is TGTGCCAGCAGCCTACCTAGCGGGGGCCGCACAGATACGCAGTATTTT. Translating gives CASSLPSGGRTDTQYF.

The sample holds many counts of this clonotype. CDR3 sequence (DNA): TGCGCCAGCAGCCCTAAAAGGGGAGGGCCGTACGAGCAGTACTTC. It is translated as CASSPKRGGPYEQYF. The chain uses TRBV5-1 and TRBJ2-7; 7 bases fit TRBD2. Trimming removed 4 bases from V and 4 bases from J; junction bases left unmatched: 11. The germline gives CDR1 SGHRS, CDR2 YFSETQ. This CDR3 has 15 residues.

In its sample, this clonotype was seen many times. The genes are TRBV12-3 or TRBV12-4 and TRBJ1-1; D may be TRBD1 (6 bases). Trimming removed 7 bases from V and 2 bases from J, with 14 bases in between. The CDR3 loop spans 14 amino acids. CDR3 in DNA: TGTGCCAGCACCTGGGGGGGCGTCAACACTGAAGCTTTCTTT. Amino acids: CASTWGGVNTEAFF.

The sample holds many counts of this clonotype. V usage is TRBV5-5 and J usage is TRBJ2-3, with 7 bases identical to TRBD2. The CDR3 length is 14 residues. From germline, CDR1 is SGHKS and CDR2 YYEKEE (reference sequence). The V gene end was trimmed by 4 bases and the J gene end by 6 bases; junction bases not matched to a gene: 8. CDR3 amino acids: CASSAQRGWDTQYF. The CDR3 DNA is TGTGCCAGCAGCGCCCAGCGGGGTTGGGATACGCAGTATTTT.

This clonotype appeared many times. This chain connects TRBV12-3 or TRBV12-4 to TRBJ1-1; TRBD1 matches at 7 bases. This CDR3 comprises 18 residues. V was pared by 6 bases and J by 0 bases, with 16 bases of the junction left unmatched. DNA of the CDR3: TGTGCCAGCAGCGGGACCCCGGCAGGGGGTGATGTGAACACTGAAGCTTTCTTT. As protein: CASSGTPAGGDVNTEAFF.

In regard to this clonotype: One junction end does not reproduce the germline sequence, and a read error may be involved. The chain combines TRBV5-6 with TRBJ1-1; D not certain. The CDR3 consists of 11 residues. Germline CDR1 and CDR2: SGHDT and YYEEEE. This CDR3 reads CASSLLTEALF. The CDR3, as DNA: TGTGCCAGCAGCTTGCTAACTGAAGCTTTATTT.

This clonotype has a handful of counts. The rearrangement links TRBV12-5 to TRBJ1-1; 8 nucleotides align to TRBD1. The V gene end was trimmed by 1 base and the J gene end by 4 bases; junction bases not matched to a gene: 5. Looked up from germline, CDR1 is LGHNT and CDR2 is FRNRAP. This CDR3 has 15 amino acids. CDR3 amino acids: CASGLDQGAGTEAFF. As DNA, the CDR3 is TGTGCTAGTGGTTTGGATCAGGGGGCGGGCACTGAAGCTTTCTTT.

This clonotype was detected only a few times. The chain combines TRBV20-1 with TRBJ1-6; a possible D gene is TRBD1 (6 bases). V gave up 3 bases and J gave up 5 bases, with 8 bases separating them. The CDR3 has 13 residues. The germline V gene has CDR1 DFQATT and CDR2 SNEGSKA (reference sequence). The CDR3 region has the DNA TGCAGTGCTAGCGACAGGAATAATTCACCCCTCCACTTT. This translates into CSASDRNNSPLHF.

This clonotype was seen at least ten times. The chain carries TRBV12-3 or TRBV12-4 and TRBJ1-3, with TRBD1 identical over 12 bases. The CDR3 is made up of 15 amino acids. V lost 5 bases to trimming and J lost 4 bases; unmatched junction nucleotides: 3. CDR3 region: CASSTGQGAGNTIYF. As DNA, the CDR3 is TGTGCCAGCAGTACGGGACAGGGGGCAGGAAACACCATATATTTT.

The sample holds many counts of this clonotype. The rearrangement links TRBV20-1 to TRBJ2-4; unclear D gene. This CDR3 is built from 15 residues. Deletions cut 5 bases from V and 1 base from J, with 15 bases between. The germline V gene has CDR1 DFQATT and CDR2 SNEGSKA (reference sequence). CDR3 DNA: TGCAGTGCTCTACAAAACCCGATGGCCAAAAACATTCAGTACTTC. This encodes CSALQNPMAKNIQYF.

This clonotype has a count of ten or more. V is TRBV29-1 and J is TRBJ1-1, with a tentative D call TRBD1 (6 bases). CDR1 and CDR2 (germline): SQVTM, ANQGSEA. V was clipped by 3 bases and J by 2 bases, with 19 bases between them. There are 16 residues in the CDR3. CDR3 amino acids: CSVEPRGQGFNTEAFF. CDR3 coding DNA: TGCAGCGTTGAGCCCCGGGGGCAGGGCTTCAACACTGAAGCTTTCTTT.

The sample holds many counts of this clonotype. The CDR3 here is CASSSGQFSSYEQYF. Here the CDR3 DNA reads TGTGCCAGCAGCTCCGGACAGTTCTCCTCCTACGAGCAGTACTTC. The V and J genes are TRBV7-6 and TRBJ2-7; possible D gene TRBD1, 6 bases. This CDR3 is built from 15 residues. Per germline, CDR1 SGHVS and CDR2 FNYEAQ. V lost 4 bases, J lost 0 bases, and 13 bases lay in between.

This clonotype came up many times. A read error may be the cause here, since a much bigger clone is one base away. The chain combines TRBV5-1 with TRBJ2-2; D is ambiguous. The germline CDR1 and CDR2 sequences are SGHRS and YFSETQ. V shed 2 bases and J shed 5 bases, with 10 bases lying between them. The CDR3 covers 14 residues. For the CDR3, the DNA is TGCGCCAGCAGCTTTCCAGCTAAAACCGGGGAGCTGTTTTTT. Translated, it gives CASSFPAKTGELFF.

This clonotype came up many times. The rearrangement links TRBV5-4 to TRBJ2-3, with 8 bases matching TRBD2. Germline assignment: CDR1 SGHNT and CDR2 YYREEE (reference sequence). V dropped 4 bases and J dropped 0; count of bases not matched to a gene: 7. This CDR3 spans 16 amino acids. CDR3 nucleotides: TGTGCCAGCAGCCCCCACGGGGGGGGTAGCACAGATACGCAGTATTTT. It encodes CASSPHGGGSTDTQYF. Together with reference TRBV5-4 and TRBJ2-3, the CDR3 gives the full variable domain: ETGVTQSPTHLIKTRGQQVTLRCSSQSGHNTVSWYQQALGQGPQFIFQYYREEENGRGNFPPRFSGLQFPNYSSELNVNALELDDSALYLCASSPHGGGSTDTQYFGPGTRLTVL.